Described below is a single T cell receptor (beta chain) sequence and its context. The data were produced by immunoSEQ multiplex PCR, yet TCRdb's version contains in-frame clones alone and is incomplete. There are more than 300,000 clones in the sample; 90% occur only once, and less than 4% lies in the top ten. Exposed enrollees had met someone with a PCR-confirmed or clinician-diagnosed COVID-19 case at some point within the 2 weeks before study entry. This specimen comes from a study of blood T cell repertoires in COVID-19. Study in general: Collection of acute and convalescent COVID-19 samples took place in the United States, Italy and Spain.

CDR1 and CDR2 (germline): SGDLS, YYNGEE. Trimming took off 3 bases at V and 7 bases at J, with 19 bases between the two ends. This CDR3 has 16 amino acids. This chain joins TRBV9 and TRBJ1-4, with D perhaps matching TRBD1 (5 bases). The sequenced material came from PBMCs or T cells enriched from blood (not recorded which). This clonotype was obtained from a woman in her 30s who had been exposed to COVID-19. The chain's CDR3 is CASSAGGRARFEKLFF. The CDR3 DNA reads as TGTGCCAGCAGCGCGGGGGGGAGGGCGCGGTTTGAAAAACTGTTTTTT. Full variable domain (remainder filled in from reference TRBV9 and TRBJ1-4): DSGVTQTPKHLITATGQRVTLRCSPRSGDLSVYWYQQSLDQGLQFLIQYYNGEERAKGNILERFSAQQFPDLHSELNLSSLELGDSALYFCASSAGGRARFEKLFFGSGTQLSVL.